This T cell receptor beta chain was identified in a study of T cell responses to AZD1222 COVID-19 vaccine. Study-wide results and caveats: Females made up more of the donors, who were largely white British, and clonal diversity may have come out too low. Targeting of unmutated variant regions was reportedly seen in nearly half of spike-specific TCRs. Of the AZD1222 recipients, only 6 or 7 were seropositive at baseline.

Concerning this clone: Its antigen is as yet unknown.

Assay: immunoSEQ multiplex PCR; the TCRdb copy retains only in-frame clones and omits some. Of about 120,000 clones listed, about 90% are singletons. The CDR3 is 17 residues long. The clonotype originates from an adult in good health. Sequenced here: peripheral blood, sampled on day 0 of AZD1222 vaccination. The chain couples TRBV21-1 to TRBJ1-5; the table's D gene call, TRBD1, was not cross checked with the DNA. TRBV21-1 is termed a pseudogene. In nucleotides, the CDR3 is TGTGCCAGCAGCATACATCCCCGGGGGACAGGGGAACAGCCCCAGCATTTT. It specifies CASSIHPRGTGEQPQHF.